The 20 T cell receptor beta chains reported below all come from one sample, sequenced in a study of blood T cell repertoires in COVID-19. This table comes from immunoSEQ multiplex PCR, and its TCRdb copy is limited to in-frame clones, with some not included. Of 200,000 to 300,000 clones listed, around nine tenths are singletons. The sequencing input was PBMCs or T cells enriched from blood (not recorded which). The receptors here all came from a man aged 35 to 55 who had recovered from COVID-19.

The chain uses TRBV11-3 and TRBJ2-3; 7 bases match TRBD2. Germline loops: CDR1 SGHNT, CDR2 YENEEA. The length of the CDR3 is 15 residues. With V trimmed by 2 bases and J by 5 bases, 7 bases remained unmatched. The CDR3, as DNA: TGTGCCAGCAGCTTATTTGGGGGGGGAGAAGATACGCAGTATTTT. It encodes CASSLFGGGEDTQYF.

This clone was seen just once. The chain carries TRBV7-9 and TRBJ1-5, with TRBD1 matching over 10 bases. From germline, CDR1 is SEHNR and CDR2 FQNEAQ (reference sequence). The CDR3 runs to 19 residues. Losses at the gene ends were 5 bases for V and 7 bases for J; bases not matched to a gene: 20. CDR3 residues: CASSPLLGQGRPKEQPQHF. The CDR3 nucleotides read TGTGCCAGCAGCCCATTATTGGGACAGGGGCGGCCGAAGGAACAGCCCCAGCATTTT.

This chain's CDR3 is CASSVRGGETSTDTQYF. The CDR3 coding sequence is TGTGCCAGCAGCGTACGGGGCGGGGAAACTAGCACAGATACGCAGTATTTT. The chain has TRBV9 and TRBJ2-3; the D gene is possibly TRBD2 (6 bases). Between the trimmed V and J ends, which lost 1 base and 0 bases, there was a span of 15 bases. The germline CDR1 and CDR2 sequences are SGDLS and YYNGEE. This CDR3 contains 17 residues.

The chain recombines TRBV19 with TRBJ1-1, with TRBD1 matching over 8 bases. Looked up from germline, CDR1 is LNHDA and CDR2 is SQIVND (reference sequence). Trimming took 2 bases from V and 5 from J; bases not matched to a gene: 7. The CDR3 consists of 15 residues. The CDR3 nucleotides read TGTGCCAGTAGTATACGACAGGGGAGGAATACTGAAGCTTTCTTT. This codes for CASSIRQGRNTEAFF.

The chain is built from TRBV15 and TRBJ1-5; 7 nucleotides match TRBD1. Germline trimming cut 8 bases from V and 3 bases from J; bases unmatched to any gene: 4. The CDR3 covers 13 residues. Germline loops: CDR1 LNHNV, CDR2 YYDKDF (reference sequence). CDR3 bases: TGTGCCACCGTAGGGACAGACAATCAGCCCCAGCATTTT. Its translation is CATVGTDNQPQHF. The complete variable domain, with remaining parts taken from reference TRBV15 and TRBJ1-5, reads DAMVIQNPRYQVTQFGKPVTLSCSQTLNHNVMYWYQQKSSQAPKLLFHYYDKDFNNEADTPDNFQSRRPNTSFCFLDIRSPGLGDTAMYLCATVGTDNQPQHFGDGTRLSIL.

The CDR3 DNA follows: TGTGCCAGCAGTTCGTACCAAGAGACCCAGTACTTC. It codes for CASSSYQETQYF. The V and J genes are TRBV12-3 or TRBV12-4 and TRBJ2-5; no firm D call. This CDR3 has 12 residues. Trimming cost V 4 bases and J 0 bases, with 3 bases left between them.

This chain uses TRBV18 with TRBJ1-5; possibly TRBD1 for D (5 bases). The germline V gene has CDR1 KGHSH and CDR2 LQKENI. Trimming left V 2 bases short and J 4 bases short, with 15 bases between. The CDR3 sequence is 16 residues long. CDR3 residues: CASSPNRQIENQPQHF. The CDR3 DNA is TGTGCCAGCTCACCAAACCGACAGATCGAGAATCAGCCCCAGCATTTT.

The rearrangement uses TRBV5-1 and TRBJ2-1; 7 positions agree with TRBD2. This CDR3 spans 15 amino acids. Unmatched junction bases numbered 5, after V lost 0 bases and J lost 5 bases. CDR1 SGHRS and CDR2 YFSETQ come from the germline V gene. This CDR3 reads CASSLGRGGNNEQFF. CDR3 coding DNA: TGCGCCAGCAGCTTGGGGCGCGGGGGAAACAATGAGCAGTTCTTC.

The J gene is TRBJ1-1, the V gene TRBV14, with TRBD1 identical over 10 bases. The CDR3 covers 14 residues. V lost 4 bases and J lost 3; bases outside the gene matches: 2. CDR1 and CDR2 from the germline V gene are SGHDN and FVKESK. The CDR3 loop is CASSPTGGYTEAFF. The CDR3 DNA sequence: TGTGCCAGCAGCCCGACAGGGGGCTACACTGAAGCTTTCTTT. Using reference TRBV14 and TRBJ1-1 for the parts outside the CDR3, the full variable domain is EAGVTQFPSHSVIEKGQTVTLRCDPISGHDNLYWYRRVMGKEIKFLLHFVKESKQDESGMPNNRFLAERTGGTYSTLKVQPAELEDSGVYFCASSPTGGYTEAFFGQGTRLTVV.

About this clone itself: The same CDR3 arises from other DNA sequences in this sample as well. This sequence joins TRBV7-2 and TRBJ2-5; no reliable D call. V lost 3 bases to trimming and J lost 4 bases, with 6 bases between them. Germline CDR1 and CDR2: SGHTA and FQGNSA. The CDR3 spans 12 residues. In DNA form, the CDR3 reads TGTGCCAGCAGCTTCACTGGAGAGACCCAGTACTTC. Protein product: CASSFTGETQYF.

The chain has TRBV28 and TRBJ2-7; 7 bases are a match to TRBD2. The CDR3 covers 14 residues. V was pared by 2 bases and J by 3 bases, with 4 bases of the junction left unmatched. Germline V gene sequence: CDR1 MDHEN, CDR2 SYDVKM. CDR3 in DNA: TGTGCCAGCAGTTTAGCCGGACTAGTCTACGAGCAGTACTTC. This gives the protein CASSLAGLVYEQYF. The variable domain in full, with the rest retrieved from reference TRBV28 and TRBJ2-7, is DVKVTQSSRYLVKRTGEKVFLECVQDMDHENMFWYRQDPGLGLRLIYFSYDVKMKEKGDIPEGYSVSREKKERFSLILESASTNQTSMYLCASSLAGLVYEQYFGPGTRLTVT.

The rearrangement joins TRBV7-6 to TRBJ1-4, with 7 bases matching TRBD1. Germline V gene sequence: CDR1 SGHVS, CDR2 FNYEAQ. The CDR3 has 15 amino acids. The trim removed 3 bases at V and 7 bases at J, leaving 8 bases unmatched. The CDR3 region has the DNA TGTGCCAGCAGCTTCCCGGGACAGAGGGGTGAAAAACTGTTTTTT. It codes for CASSFPGQRGEKLFF.

The chain is built from TRBV5-1 and TRBJ1-2, with TRBD1 matching 7 bases. The CDR3 loop spans 14 amino acids. The germline gives CDR1 SGHRS, CDR2 YFSETQ. V dropped 0 bases and J dropped 5; count of bases not matched to a gene: 4. CDR3 nucleotide sequence: TGCGCCAGCAGCTTGGCACAGGGGAAGTATGGCTACACCTTC. Translating it yields CASSLAQGKYGYTF. The entire variable domain, with the rest obtained from reference TRBV5-1 and TRBJ1-2, is as follows: KAGVTQTPRYLIKTRGQQVTLSCSPISGHRSVSWYQQTPGQGLQFLFEYFSETQRNKGNFPGRFSGRQFSNSRSEMNVSTLELGDSALYLCASSLAQGKYGYTFGSGTRLTVV.

The genes are TRBV5-1 and TRBJ2-5, with TRBD2 matching 10 bases. The J segment lost 4 bases and the V segment lost 0 bases, leaving 6 bases of the junction unmatched. The V gene's germline CDR1 is SGHRS and CDR2 YFSETQ. The CDR3 is made up of 16 amino acids. Here the CDR3 reads CASSLAVAGGGETQYF. The CDR3 DNA reads as TGCGCCAGCAGCTTGGCCGTAGCGGGGGGCGGAGAGACCCAGTACTTC.

This chain joins TRBV7-3 and TRBJ1-2; 9 bases match TRBD1. The V segment lost 2 bases and the J segment 4 bases; nucleotides outside the gene matches: 8. The germline gives CDR1 SGHTA, CDR2 FQGTGA. CDR3 length: 16 residues. The CDR3 nucleotides read TGTGCCAGCAGCTTAGGGCCGGTACAGGGGGCCTATGGCTACACCTTC. Translated, it gives CASSLGPVQGAYGYTF.

The genes are TRBV11-2 and TRBJ2-5; 14 bases agree with TRBD2. The germline V gene encodes CDR1 SGHAT and CDR2 FQNNGV. Unmatched junction bases numbered 6, after V lost 1 base and J lost 5 bases. CDR3 length: 17 residues. The CDR3 DNA reads TGTGCCAGCAGCTTAGGACTAGCGGGGGGGCCGGGGGAGACCCAGTACTTC. Protein sequence: CASSLGLAGGPGETQYF.

The rearrangement links TRBV9 to TRBJ2-3, with D perhaps TRBD2 (6 bases). Germline loops: CDR1 SGDLS, CDR2 YYNGEE. V was cut by 2 bases and J by 2 bases, with 12 bases left in between. The CDR3 is 15 residues long. The CDR3 loop reads CASSVGLSFTDTQYF. The CDR3 DNA is TGTGCCAGCAGCGTGGGACTCAGCTTCACAGATACGCAGTATTTT.

This chain connects TRBV5-4 to TRBJ2-4, with 7 bases fitting TRBD1. The trim removed 4 bases at V and 1 base at J, leaving 5 bases unmatched. Germline lookup yields CDR1 SGHNT and CDR2 YYREEE (reference sequence). The CDR3 is 15 residues long. The CDR3 DNA sequence: TGTGCCAGCAGCCCACAACAGGGGGCCAAAAACATTCAGTACTTC. It specifies CASSPQQGAKNIQYF.

In this sample, this clone turned up once. This chain joins TRBV3-1 (or the pseudogene TRBV3-2) and TRBJ1-1, with 11 nucleotides matching TRBD1. There are 16 residues in the CDR3. The J segment lost 5 bases and the V segment lost 3 bases, leaving 8 bases of the junction unmatched. CDR1 LGHDT and CDR2 YNNKEL come from the germline V gene (reference sequence). CDR3 bases: TGTGCCAGCAGCCACACCCCCGGGACAGGGGGAACTGAAGCTTTCTTT. It encodes CASSHTPGTGGTEAFF.

V gene TRBV29-1 combines with J gene TRBJ1-1, with D maybe TRBD1 (6 bases). Germline CDR1 reads SQVTM; CDR2 reads ANQGSEA. The CDR3 has 14 residues. V lost 7 bases, J lost 3 bases, and 18 bases lay in between. CDR3 protein: CSAHAGGADTEAFF. CDR3 sequence (DNA): TGCAGCGCTCACGCGGGGGGGGCGGACACTGAAGCTTTCTTT.